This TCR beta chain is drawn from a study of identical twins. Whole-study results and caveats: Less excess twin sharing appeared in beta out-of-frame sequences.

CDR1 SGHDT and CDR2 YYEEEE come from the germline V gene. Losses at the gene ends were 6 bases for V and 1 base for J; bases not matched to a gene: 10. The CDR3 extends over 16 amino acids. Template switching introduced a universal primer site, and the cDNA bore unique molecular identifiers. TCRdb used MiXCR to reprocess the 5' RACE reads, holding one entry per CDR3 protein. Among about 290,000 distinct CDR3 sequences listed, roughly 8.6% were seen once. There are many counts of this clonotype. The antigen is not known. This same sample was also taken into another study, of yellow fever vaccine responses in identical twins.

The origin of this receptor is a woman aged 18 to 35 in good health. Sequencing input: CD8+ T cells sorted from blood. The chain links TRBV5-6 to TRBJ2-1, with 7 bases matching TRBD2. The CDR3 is CASNPKRDWSYNEQFF. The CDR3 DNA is TGTGCCAGCAACCCTAAGCGGGATTGGTCCTACAATGAGCAGTTCTTC.